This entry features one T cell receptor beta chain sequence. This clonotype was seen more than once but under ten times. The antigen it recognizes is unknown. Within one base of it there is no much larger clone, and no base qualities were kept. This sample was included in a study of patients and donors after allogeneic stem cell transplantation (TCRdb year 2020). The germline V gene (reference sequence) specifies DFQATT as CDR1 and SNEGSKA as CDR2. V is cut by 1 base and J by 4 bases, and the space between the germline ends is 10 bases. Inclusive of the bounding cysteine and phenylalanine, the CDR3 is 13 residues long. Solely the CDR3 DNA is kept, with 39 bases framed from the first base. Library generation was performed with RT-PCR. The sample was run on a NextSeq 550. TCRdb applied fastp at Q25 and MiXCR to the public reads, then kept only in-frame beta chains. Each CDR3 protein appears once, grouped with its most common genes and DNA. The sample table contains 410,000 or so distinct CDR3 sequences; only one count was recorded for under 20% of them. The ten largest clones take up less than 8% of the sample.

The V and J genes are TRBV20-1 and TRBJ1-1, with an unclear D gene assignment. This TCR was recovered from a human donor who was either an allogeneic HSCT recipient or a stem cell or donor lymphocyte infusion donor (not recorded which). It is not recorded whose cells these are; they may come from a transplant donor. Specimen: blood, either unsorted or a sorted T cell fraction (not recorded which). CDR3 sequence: CSARVGSGTEAFF. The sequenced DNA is TGCAGTGCTAGAGTTGGCTCGGGCACTGAAGCTTTCTTT.